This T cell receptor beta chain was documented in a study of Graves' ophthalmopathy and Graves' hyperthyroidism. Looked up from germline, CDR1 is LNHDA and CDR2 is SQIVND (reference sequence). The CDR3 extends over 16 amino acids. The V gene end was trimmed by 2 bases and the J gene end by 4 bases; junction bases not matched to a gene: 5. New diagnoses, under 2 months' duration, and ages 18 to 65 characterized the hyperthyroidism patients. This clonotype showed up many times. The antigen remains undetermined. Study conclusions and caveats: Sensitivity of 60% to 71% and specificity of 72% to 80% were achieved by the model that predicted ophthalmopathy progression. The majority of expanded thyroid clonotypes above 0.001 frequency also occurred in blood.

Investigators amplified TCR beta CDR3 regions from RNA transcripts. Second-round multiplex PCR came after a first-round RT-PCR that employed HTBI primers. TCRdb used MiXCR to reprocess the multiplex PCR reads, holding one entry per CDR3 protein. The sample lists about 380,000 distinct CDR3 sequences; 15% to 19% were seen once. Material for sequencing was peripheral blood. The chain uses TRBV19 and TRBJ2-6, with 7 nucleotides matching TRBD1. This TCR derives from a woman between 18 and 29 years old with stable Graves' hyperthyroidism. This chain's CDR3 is CASSIIKGAGANVLTF. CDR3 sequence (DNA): TGTGCCAGTAGTATAATAAAGGGGGCCGGGGCCAACGTCCTGACTTTC.